This T cell receptor (beta chain) originates from a study of T cell repertoires in cytomegalovirus infection. Study at large: HLA-B-restricted CMV epitopes that are well studied, plus recently identified HLA-C-restricted ones, were used by the study. CMV infection plus the matching HLA type was flagged by public TCR beta signatures.

Trimming stripped 2 bases from V and 0 bases from J, with 7 bases between. The CDR3 totals 15 residues. The germline gives CDR1 SGHTA, CDR2 FQGNSA. Whole-study results and caveats: Clonotype analysis showed dominance of the ex vivo response by HLA-C-restricted CMV-specific TCR beta clonotypes.

This clonotype was observed a handful of times. What it binds is unknown. TCRdb recomputed calls from the reads with MiXCR, one row per CDR3 protein. The sample contains approximately 470,000 distinct CDR3 sequences, 42% of which appear only once. This sample comprised cultured PBMCs, obtained from culture after CMV antigen stimulation. The J gene is TRBJ2-2, the V gene TRBV7-2; possible D gene TRBD2, 6 bases. The clonotype was recovered from a human donor in good health (CMV status not recorded). Some clones in this sample may be carry-over from other donors' samples. CDR3 DNA sequence: TGTGCCAGCAGCTTAACGGGGGCGAACACCGGGGAGCTGTTTTTT. This encodes CASSLTGANTGELFF. Full variable domain (missing parts from reference TRBV7-2 and TRBJ2-2): GAGVSQSPSNKVTEKGKDVELRCDPISGHTALYWYRQSLGQGLEFLIYFQGNSAPDKSGLPSDRFSAERTGGSVSTLTIQRTQQEDSAVYLCASSLTGANTGELFFGEGSRLTVL.